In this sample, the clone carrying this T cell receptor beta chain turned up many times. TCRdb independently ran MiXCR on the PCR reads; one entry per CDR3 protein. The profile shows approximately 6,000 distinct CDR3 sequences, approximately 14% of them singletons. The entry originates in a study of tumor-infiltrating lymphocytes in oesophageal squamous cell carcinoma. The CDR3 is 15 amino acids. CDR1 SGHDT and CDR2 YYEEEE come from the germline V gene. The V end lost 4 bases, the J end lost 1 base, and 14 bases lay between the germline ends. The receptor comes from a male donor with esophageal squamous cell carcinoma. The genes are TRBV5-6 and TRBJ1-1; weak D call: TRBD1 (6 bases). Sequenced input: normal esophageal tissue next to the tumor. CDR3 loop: CASSLLGATNTEAFF. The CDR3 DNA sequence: TGTGCCAGCAGCCTTCTGGGGGCTACGAACACTGAAGCTTTCTTT.